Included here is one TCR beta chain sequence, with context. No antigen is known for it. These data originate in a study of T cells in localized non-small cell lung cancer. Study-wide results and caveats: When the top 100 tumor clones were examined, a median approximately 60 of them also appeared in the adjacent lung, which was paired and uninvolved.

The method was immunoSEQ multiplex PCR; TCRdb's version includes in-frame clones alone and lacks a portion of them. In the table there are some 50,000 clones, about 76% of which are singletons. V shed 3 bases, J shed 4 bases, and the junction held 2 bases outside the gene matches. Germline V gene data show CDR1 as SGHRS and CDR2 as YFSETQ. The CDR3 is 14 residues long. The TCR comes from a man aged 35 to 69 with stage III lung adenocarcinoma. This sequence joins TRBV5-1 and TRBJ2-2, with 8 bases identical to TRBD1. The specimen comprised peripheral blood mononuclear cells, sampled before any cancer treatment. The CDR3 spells CASSSQGATGELFF. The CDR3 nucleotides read TGCGCCAGCAGCTCTCAGGGGGCCACCGGGGAGCTGTTTTTT.